A single T cell receptor (beta chain) is shown here with its context. The target of this receptor is not known. Base qualities are not recorded, but no much larger clone differs from it by a single base. The sample belongs to a study of shared clonotypes between healthy human individuals (dated by TCRdb to 2018 to 2020). In terms of the full investigation: The cohort comprised a couple of women and a few men aged 18 to 49 years. For each donor, three plates each were used for CD4 naive and CD4 memory, two plates were used for CD8 naive, and one plate was used for CD8 memory. To estimate repertoire size and how much clonotype sharing occurs between individuals, the study deeply sequenced the blood TCR repertoires of several healthy adults. Each donor's leukapheresis produced roughly between roughly 0.85 and 10 billion PBMCs. To increase sequencing depth and limit assay-specific biases, TCR repertoire library preparation and sequencing were carried out by different laboratories using diverse techniques.

CD8 naive samples were obtained by positive selection for CCR7 among CD45RO-negative cells, yielding a CD45RA+CCR7+ population from which TemRA cells were excluded. Donors were healthy HIV-negative adults with no recently reported acute infections or vaccinations. Every donor was a Caucasian adult residing in Nashville, Tennessee, USA. After blood collection by leukapheresis, PBMCs were isolated using Ficoll-Histopaque density gradient centrifugation and then cryopreserved in the vapor phase of liquid nitrogen. Purity and quantity of every magnetically sorted T cell population were checked by analytical flow cytometry. Genomic DNA was isolated from every sorted fraction and measured by UV absorbance on a Nanodrop 2000c. Overall study results and their limits: Higher generation probabilities were observed for clonotypes shared by all four sorted-subset donors than for non-shared clonotypes. Estimated clonotype richness was generally larger for naive than for memory subsets. Sampling was limited to blood, and TCR repertoires in tissue likely differ from TCR repertoires in blood. When four donors were compared, the shared fraction of clonotypes was about 5.5% for naive CD4, roughly 3.3% for naive CD8, 2% to 2.5% for memory CD4, and 0.35% to 0.4% for memory CD8. Pairwise subsampling indicated that sequencing depth was expected to affect the degree of clonotype sharing among donors. Rarefaction of sorted-subset datasets indicated incomplete sequencing despite the large sequencing depth. The genetic and exposure-history diversity represented was limited by the small number of donors.

Using the deep immunoSEQ assay, multiplex PCR amplified TCR CDR3 regions from genomic DNA. For each cell subset, the extracted genomic DNA was distributed evenly across all wells of several immunoSEQ 96-well plates, and each plate served as one replicate. Each replicate PCR for sorted subsets received 200 ng genomic DNA, equal to roughly 29,000 T cell genomes. The purified libraries were quantified using a Qubit 3.0 fluorometer, sized with a Bioanalyzer 2100, and then quantified again using the KAPA Library Quantification kit. Every immunoSEQ 96-well plate was sequenced on a separate single-read 150-cycle Illumina NextSeq 550 flow cell. As for how the authors treated the data: Because only junctional sequences without quality scores were contained in the immunoSEQ output, filtering matching that applied to full-length reads could not be performed. To assign V/J genes and CDR3, sequences were annotated against IMGT germline references using PyIR, a Python wrapper for IgBLAST v1.9. Any read was removed if the V/J assignment was weak (E-value above 1e-6), the CDR3 was missing, or the read contained stop codons, out-of-frame junctions, or ambiguous translated residues. V3J clonotypes were defined as sequences sharing the same inferred V gene, J gene, and CDR3 amino acid sequence. To compute the percentage overlap between repertoires, the number of shared unique clonotypes was divided by the size of the smaller repertoire. RTK rarefaction, the Chao1 estimator, and Recon v2.1 estimates of unobserved clonotypes were used to assess repertoire richness. Generation probabilities were computed with OLGA for all TCRbeta clonotypes obtained by the gDNA method from four donors. This immuneACCESS table, as held by TCRdb, lists in-frame sequences with V and J called but not all clones. Of the missing ones, under half trace to an unresolved V gene in checked studies; the others have no known cause. V, J and clone size are taken as reported in that table, and D and trimming were inferred from the DNA itself. Within this sample are about 870,000 clones, with almost 95% of them counted one time only. The ten most abundant clones make up about 25% of the sample.

Spanning cysteine to phenylalanine, the CDR3 consists of 15 amino acids. The read is trimmed to its CDR3 DNA, 45 bases read in frame from base 1. Per the germline V gene, SGHAT is the CDR1 and FQNNGV is the CDR2. Trimming leaves V shorter by 5 bases and J shorter by 1 base, with the junction holding 5 bases beyond the gene matches. Sequencing input: naive CD8+ T cells sorted from blood. The cell subset or site label, as the study defines it: CD45RA+CCR7+. The rearranged chain carries TRBV11-2 and TRBJ2-1, and 7 bases in between align with TRBD1. The TCR was taken from a young man in good health. The DNA reads TGTGCCAGCAGCCAGGACAGGCCGTCCTACAATGAGCAGTTCTTC. This is translated as CASSQDRPSYNEQFF.